Given below is one T cell receptor (beta chain) in context. It has no known antigen specificity. No base qualities exist here, and no much larger clone lies one base off it. What this sample's time point label stands for: about 28 days (+/-7) after the second vaccine dose. AZD1222 recipients given second doses at about 4 weeks or at about 12 weeks were pooled, since spike-specific TCR depth and breadth were not found to differ between the two schedules. Vaccinee samples came from UK trials COV001 and COV002, including a single-blind randomized controlled phase 2/3 trial of AZD1222 (ChAdOx1 nCoV-19) in healthy adults. For TCRbeta chain sequencing, PBMC samples from trial participants were taken at day 0 and at day 28 after the second dose. This sample was taken from a study of T cell responses to AZD1222 COVID-19 vaccine (TCRdb year 2021). Study-level background: A total of over 230 trial participants underwent TCR sequencing, of whom some 210 received two doses of AZD1222 and around 25 received two doses of the MenACWY control vaccine. Trial participants were enrolled by age into subgroups of 18-55, 56-69 and 70-plus years, and roughly 150, 30 and 60 TCR-sequenced participants, respectively, were included in these subgroups.

What the research found in general, with its limitations: A significant rise in spike-specific TCR breadth and depth was observed after two AZD1222 doses relative to day 0 and relative to MenACWY recipients. No day 14 peak-response samples were available, so repertoires were characterized only after the peak T cell response. The vaccine-associated CD4 TCRs covered the entire spike protein, and the dominant responses fell in regions 160-218 and 743-854. In the small 56-69-year group, the increase in depth fell short of significance, most likely because of low power. Conclusions about previously exposed vaccinees are limited, since just a handful of AZD1222 recipients were seropositive for SARS-CoV-2 at baseline. Reportedly, almost half of the unique spike-specific TCRs recognized epitopes lying outside the regions that are mutated in the B.1.351 and B.1.1.7 variants. Participants were mostly white British, with more females than males. The authors suggested clonal diversity may have been underestimated.

The CDR3 regions of human TCRbeta chains were subjected to immunosequencing. The paper's data handling went like this. Repertoire TCRs were checked for matches against a reference library of SARS-CoV-2-specific TCRs that had been generated using the MIRA antigen-specificity platform. Breadth was defined as the fraction of unique TCRs that were SARS-CoV-2-associated, and depth was defined as the fraction of total T cells that were SARS-CoV-2-associated. Using the MIRA data, every spike-specific TCR was mapped to the spike region that the TCR reacted to and assigned to either a CD4 or a CD8 class. Log10-transformed breadth and depth values were compared by one-way ANOVA with Sidak's multiple comparisons tests. The clones in this table, taken by TCRdb from immuneACCESS, are in-frame only. Not every clone is retained; where verified, under half of the shortfall comes from an unresolved V gene, and the cause of the rest is unknown. Clonal size and the V and J genes are those of that table, whereas D and trimming came from the DNA. The sample profile shows about 170,000 clones; around 88% of them were found once. Of the sample, 1.1% is held by the ten largest clones.

The germline V gene encodes CDR1 MNHNY and CDR2 SVGAGI (reference sequence). The CDR3 numbers 14 residues from cysteine through phenylalanine. The retained sequence is limited to the CDR3, 42 bases, with the frame set at the first base. Cut back by 0 bases and 5 bases, the V and J ends lie 10 bases apart. The sequence is built from TRBV6-6 and TRBJ2-5, with no confidently assigned D gene. The specimen comprised peripheral blood, sampled 28 days after the second AZD1222 dose. The clonotype comes from an adult who received the AZD1222 COVID-19 vaccine. The DNA sequence reads TGTGCCAGCAGTTACTCGAATAATGGGGAGACCCAGTACTTC. This codes for CASSYSNNGETQYF.